The subject of this entry is one T cell receptor beta chain. These data originate in a study of tumor-infiltrating lymphocytes in oesophageal squamous cell carcinoma. CDR3 size: 15 residues. Germline assignment: CDR1 MNHEY and CDR2 SVGEGT. V was clipped by 5 bases and J by 2 bases; unmatched bases: 7. One entry per CDR3 protein results from TCRdb running MiXCR on the PCR reads. The sample consists of about 15,000 distinct CDR3 sequences, about half of them appearing once. This chain links TRBV6-2 or TRBV6-3 with TRBJ2-7; 9 bases agree with TRBD1. Material for sequencing was esophageal tumor tissue. The origin of this receptor is a male donor with esophageal squamous cell carcinoma. CDR3 nucleotide sequence: TGTGCCAGCAGTATTACAGGGGGCCTAACCTACGAGCAGTACTTC. Protein product: CASSITGGLTYEQYF.